These T cell receptor beta chains were read from a single sample in a study of T cell responses to AZD1222 COVID-19 vaccine. This table comes from immunoSEQ multiplex PCR, and its TCRdb copy is limited to in-frame clones, with some not included. This table has approximately 140,000 clones, 85% to 95% appearing once. This specimen was peripheral blood, taken on day 0 of AZD1222 vaccination. All receptors come from an adult in good health. The CDR3 runs from the conserved cysteine through the conserved F or W.

cdr3_aa: CASSQETGTLHF
v_call: TRBV6-6
j_call: TRBJ1-6

cdr3_aa: CAWSARAGTEAFF
v_call: TRBV30
j_call: TRBJ1-1

cdr3_aa: CAWDGGGNRPRGEQFF
v_call: TRBV30
j_call: TRBJ2-1

cdr3_aa: CASSLGTSGLNEQYF
v_call: TRBV7-9
j_call: TRBJ2-7

cdr3_aa: CASSLSAGENQPQHF
v_call: TRBV7-9
j_call: TRBJ1-5

cdr3_aa: CASCRDRDLMNTEAFF
v_call: TRBV2
j_call: TRBJ1-1

cdr3_aa: CASSLRGIGNEKLFF
v_call: TRBV28
j_call: TRBJ1-4

cdr3_aa: CASSPGLYEQYF
v_call: TRBV7-2
j_call: TRBJ2-7

cdr3_aa: CSVGKGGEKLFF
v_call: TRBV29-1
j_call: TRBJ1-4

cdr3_aa: CASSHNDRGLARGSEQYF
v_call: TRBV4-1
j_call: TRBJ2-7

cdr3_aa: CASTLTGWIVDTEAFF
v_call: TRBV5-8
j_call: TRBJ1-1

cdr3_aa: CASSYGAMGTNEKLFF
v_call: TRBV6-6
j_call: TRBJ1-4

cdr3_aa: CATSGGTVNNQPQHF
v_call: TRBV24-1
j_call: TRBJ1-5

cdr3_aa: CASSSVNQPQHF
v_call: TRBV28
j_call: TRBJ1-5

cdr3_aa: CASSLGESPLHF
v_call: TRBV7-8
j_call: TRBJ1-6

cdr3_aa: CASSGPGRENTGELFF
v_call: TRBV28
j_call: TRBJ2-2

cdr3_aa: CAWRGQGMNSPLHF
v_call: TRBV30
j_call: TRBJ1-6

cdr3_aa: CASSEGQGHF
v_call: TRBV6-1
j_call: TRBJ2-5

cdr3_aa: CAISGGQGADNEQFF
v_call: TRBV10-3
j_call: TRBJ2-1

cdr3_aa: CAWRSKSWAGNTIYF
v_call: TRBV30
j_call: TRBJ1-3

cdr3_aa: CASSLVGGNTEAFF
v_call: TRBV7-2
j_call: TRBJ1-1

cdr3_aa: CASSLGWGAEAFF
v_call: TRBV27
j_call: TRBJ1-1